This T cell receptor (beta chain) was sequenced in a study of PD-L1 blockade in urothelial cancer. In the study overall: Blood analyses occurred 3 weeks (second dose) and 6 weeks post treatment start.

Trimming at V came to 2 bases and at J to 2 bases, leaving 16 bases not matched to a gene. From germline, CDR1 is MNHNS and CDR2 SASEGT. The length of the CDR3 is 19 residues. Each patient contributed between 1 and 8 total time points of blood mononuclear cells, pretreatment and during treatment. Clones were sequenced by immunoSEQ multiplex PCR, and TCRdb holds only the in-frame ones, with some missing. The sample holds 60,000 to 85,000 clones, about 90% seen once. The material sequenced was PBMCs, taken around atezolizumab (anti-PD-L1) treatment. This sequence joins TRBV6-1 and TRBJ2-7, with 9 bases that match TRBD2. The clonotype was recovered from a woman in her 70s with urothelial cancer. CDR3 protein: CASSETPGLAGYVTYEQYF. CDR3 DNA sequence: TGTGCCAGCAGTGAAACCCCCGGGCTAGCGGGATATGTGACCTACGAGCAGTACTTC.